The present T cell receptor (beta chain) was sequenced within a study of CD8 T cells in ankylosing spondylitis (dated by TCRdb to the late 2010s). As for the study more broadly: T cell receptor beta repertoires were profiled in healthy donors and ankylosing spondylitis patients so that disease-linked TCR variants could be found. The full study cohort comprised 25 or so ankylosing spondylitis patients and roughly 100 healthy donors. Peripheral blood samples were taken, and synovial fluid was additionally collected from ankylosing spondylitis patients. On the study overall, not on this receptor specifically: The disease-linked clones were reported as significantly enriched in matched synovial fluid samples from ankylosing spondylitis patients. Some TCR beta motif variants had previously been reported in synovial fluid and blood of reactive arthritis patients, which suggested common disease-initiation mechanisms. A TCR beta motif made up of eight or nine highly homologous amino acid variants appeared to be characteristic of blood from ankylosing spondylitis patients. A CD8+ phenotype was shown by the disease-linked clones, which were found at relatively low frequencies in peripheral blood.

The CDR3 measures 14 amino acids from cysteine to phenylalanine. Only the CDR3 part of the read is kept: 42 bases, read in frame from the first base. A distance of 10 bases separates the germline ends of V and J, which lose 2 bases and 2 bases respectively. Per the germline V gene, SNHLY is the CDR1 and FYNNEI is the CDR2. A note on this clonotype: No cognate antigen has been identified for it. Base qualities were left out, and no much larger clone turns up one base away.

The reads were generated on an Illumina HiSeq 2500. Quantitative 5'-RACE with molecular barcodes was the method used to prepare the TCR beta libraries. The study's processing was this. A new computational method based on a probabilistic model of VDJ rearrangement was used to identify disease-linked TCR variants. TCRdb reprocessed the public reads (quality trimming at Q25 with fastp, clone calling with MiXCR) and kept in-frame beta chains. Entries that share a CDR3 protein sequence are merged under the most common genes and DNA. TCRdb's processing, not the authors' own work, is the source of the V and J calls. This sample lists 250,000 to 300,000 distinct CDR3 sequences; 15% to 20% were detected once. Of the sample, approximately 32% falls within the top ten clones.

The material sequenced was blood, either unsorted or a sorted T cell fraction (not recorded which). The source is a male donor with ankylosing spondylitis or in good health (not recorded which). This receptor chain uses TRBV2 and TRBJ2-7; the D gene is perhaps TRBD2, from 6 matching bases. The CDR3 here reads CASSELALPYEQYF. The DNA is TGTGCCAGCAGTGAACTAGCGCTCCCCTACGAGCAGTACTTC.